This paragraph covers one T cell receptor beta chain sequence. This clone was seen a single time. Its antigen remains unidentified. No base qualities exist here, and no much larger clone lies one base off it. The library was made by the immunoSEQ multiplex PCR assay. For the multiplex PCR, a mixture combining 60 forward primers for TCR Vbeta segments and 13 reverse primers for TCR Jbeta segments was used. The CDR3 region of rearranged TCR beta genes was amplified from genomic DNA by a multiplex PCR assay. Amplified TCR beta libraries were sequenced as 87-base-pair reads on the Illumina HiSeq System. In the original analysis: A later analysis counted 75 million to 100 million unique TCR beta chains across the approximately 700 repertoires, and 9.5 million to 11 million of these chains were shared by at least two donors. Raw reads were error-corrected and collapsed into unique sequences by a nearest-neighbor algorithm in which closely related sequences were merged to remove PCR and sequencing errors. CDR3 sequences were aligned to IMGT reference sequences to assign V, D and J gene segments. For a sequence to be retained, a match of at least six nucleotides to both a V gene segment and a J gene segment was required. Rearrangements were called productive when the CDR3 lacked stop codons and stayed in frame with V and J; all others were non-productive. CDR3 was defined according to IMGT convention as the region running from the second conserved V-encoded cysteine to the conserved J-encoded phenylalanine. The earlier analysis of about 590 of the donors excluded sequences that lacked an unambiguous match to a single V gene segment. In an earlier analysis of approximately 610 of the donors, V segments were called functional above 56.7% productive rearrangements and were called segregating when the between-donor standard deviation exceeded 5%. To diagnose cytomegalovirus status from the catalog of TCR beta chain sequences, a statistical classification framework was built. A later analysis assigned V and J genes by comparing TCR nucleotide sequences with IMGT/GENE-DB human TR gene sequences. Using the TCRdist pipeline, a later analysis assigned CDR3 sequences along with most-parsimonious VDJ recombination scenarios. In a later analysis, every TCR beta chain was defined by the combination of its CDR3 amino acid sequence and its V-gene family, and reads without a unique V-gene family were dropped. As a way to deal with suspected cross-contamination and a sequencing artifact, a later analysis dropped 640 or so nucleotide sequences that were highly shared and had low generation probability. For each public chain, a later analysis derived a clonal expansion index from normalized ranks of inferred template counts within each repertoire. In a later analysis, generation probabilities were computed with a VDJ recombination model fitted to out-of-frame rearrangements, and the resulting probabilities were checked against IGoR. In a later analysis, hypergeometric tests were used to score TCR-TCR, TCR-HLA and TCR-CMV co-occurrence, with a repertoire-size bias correction applied to TCR pairs. To estimate false discovery rates, a later analysis permuted the HLA or CMV assignments 20 times. In a later analysis, co-occurring TCRs were grouped using DBSCAN, with TCRdist sequence similarity added in when clustering inside HLA-allele-positive subsets. Co-occurrence clustering excluded repertoires with fewer than 30,000 or more than 120,000 public chains, plus five with anomalous nucleotide sharing. Held by TCRdb, this immuneACCESS table contains in-frame sequences only and omits some clones. Under half of the omission traces to an unresolved V gene where checked; the cause of the rest is unknown. That table is the source of V, J and clone size, and D and trimming were worked out from the DNA. The sample records under 150,000 clones, 65% to 85% of which are singletons. The top ten constitute over 1% of the sample.

The cohort was made up of about 610 healthy bone marrow donors. At the time of sampling, every cohort member was nominally healthy, though immune exposures that went unrecorded were likely present. The donor tested CMV seronegative, placing the donor among the approximately 360 seronegative members of the cohort. Each donor provided a peripheral blood sample, and peripheral blood mononuclear cells were used for TCR beta sequencing. The Qiagen DNeasy Blood Extraction Kit was used to extract genomic DNA from the blood cell samples. Trimming at the junction amounts to 0 bases on V and 7 bases on J, and the germline ends lie 16 bases apart. The cysteine opens and the phenylalanine closes a CDR3 of 14 amino acids. Of all the DNA, just the CDR3 is kept, 42 bases in frame from base 1. Per the germline V gene (reference sequence), GTSNPN is the CDR1 and SVGIG is the CDR2. This record belongs to a study of cytomegalovirus exposure and HLA in healthy donors (dated by TCRdb to the late 2010s). With regard to the full study: An earlier analysis of several hundred of the donors reported 250 to 300 Gb of sequence data and some 100 million unique TCR beta sequences from 150 million to 200 million T cells. Approximately 310 gigabases of sequencing data and roughly 80 million unique TCR sequences made up an early release that covered about 640 HLA-typed donors. Of the 300 to 450 genotyped donors, 75% to 85% were placed in the genetic ancestry cluster associated with self-reported Caucasian donors. The study aimed to test whether signatures of past pathogen exposure could be identified by cataloging public T cell receptors. Using immunosequencing, the study profiled T cell repertoires from fewer than 850 subjects and related those repertoires to cytomegalovirus serostatus. Besides the first cohort of 500 to 700 subjects, a separate validation cohort made up of over 95 different subjects was used. High-throughput TCR immunosequencing, statistical association of individual TCRs with disease status, and machine learning were combined to predict cytomegalovirus infection status. A later analysis re-examined previously published TCR beta repertoires from more than 650 donors and added high-resolution HLA genotyping to investigate patterns of TCR occurrence. In the later analysis, no new phenotypic data were used to find candidate immune exposures; instead, reliance was placed on TCR beta sequences and their occurrence across donors. An earlier analysis of 587 of the donors used high-throughput TCR beta sequencing to judge whether each TCR beta V gene segment behaved as functional or pseudogenic. Donor age, sex, ethnicity and CMV serostatus were compiled alongside the repertoire data. A later genetic analysis used genome-wide SNP genotypes for about three fifths of the roughly 700 donors, treating that subset as a discovery cohort. All discovery cohort repertoires had been generated on a single sequencing platform. HLA typing included class I and class II loci at four-digit resolution. The number of typed donors differed by locus: roughly 629-640 for A, B, C, DRB1 and DQB1; approximately 520 for DQA1; approximately 600 for DPA1; and around 490 for DPB1. A handful of DR-DQ haplotypes were handled as single units for association and clustering because linkage in the cohort was strong. On average, over 200,000 unique TCR beta nucleotide sequences were sequenced per donor among fewer than 500 genotyped donors of the cohort, with roughly 19% of those sequences being non-productive.

Results the study describes overall, beyond this receptor: Most TCR sequences were observed very rarely across donors, whereas some public TCRs were present in many individuals. The cohort was sequenced for TCR beta chains only, and without alpha or paired-chain data the features that could be detected were limited. In a later genetic analysis, a missense DCLRE1C variant was associated with V-gene and J-gene trimming of TCR beta chains, and the association was replicated in an independent cohort. A further reported finding was that TCR beta sequences accurately predicted the HLA-A and HLA-B alleles for most subjects in the first cohort. At a false discovery rate of 0.05, a later analysis linked about 17,000 TCR beta sequences to specific HLA alleles. When HLA alleles, especially DR and DQ, strongly co-occurred, attributing TCR associations to individual alleles was difficult. A later analysis found that HLA-associated TCR beta chains were more clonally expanded and had lower generation probabilities than equally common non-associated chains. Correlated functional status among segregating V segments might be attributable to linkage disequilibrium, but an unknown experimental factor could not be ruled out. In vitro tests confirmed that a few of the cytomegalovirus-associated TCR beta chains recognize cytomegalovirus antigens. The authors suggested that the approach could potentially be extended to other disease states and immunological phenotypes. A later analysis found that TCR association rates varied across HLA loci, with DRB1 alleles showing the most associated TCRs and HLA-C alleles the fewest. Because counts were too low, 15 to 20 rarely observed V segments, including chromosome 9 orphons, were excluded from the earlier analysis of a few hundred of the donors. In a later genetic analysis, fewer N-insertions in productive TCRs were reported among donors in an Asian-associated ancestry cluster than the roughly 710-donor mean. In a later analysis, several top co-occurrence clusters were reported to appear linked to parvovirus B19, influenza, CMV and Epstein-Barr virus. In an earlier analysis of some 540 of the donors, most TCR beta V segments appeared in productive rearrangements about 87% or about 30% of the time, broadly matching IMGT annotations. A total of 150 or so TCR beta chains were listed by the study as associated with cytomegalovirus. The classifier was reported to diagnose cytomegalovirus status with high specificity and sensitivity in both the original and validation cohorts. A later analysis found that most CMV-associated TCR beta chains appeared HLA-restricted, with HLA associations seemingly driven largely by CMV exposure. The sequencing pipeline was judged likely to have produced a cluster of highly shared sequence variants as a technical artifact. Some IMGT-functional V segments, including TRBV6-2 and TRBV6-3, could not be distinguished by the 87-base-pair reads and were therefore excluded. Presence/absence analyses assumed roughly uniform sequencing depth across donors, an assumption that may not hold. Because HLA typing was unavailable for some donors at each locus, only the typed subset was used in association tests. The only immune exposure information available for the cohort was CMV serostatus.

Sequencing used PBMCs. This clonotype was obtained from a boy younger than 18 in good health and CMV-seronegative. The rearrangement joined TRBV30 to TRBJ2-7; TRBD2 is a weak D gene call, 6 bases matching. The DNA sequence is as follows: TGTGCCTGGAGTGTACTGGTGGAGGGGATAGAGCAGTACTTC. This is translated as CAWSVLVEGIEQYF.